What follows describes a single TCR beta chain. V trimming: 4 bases; J trimming: 0 bases; junction bases outside the gene matches: 8. CDR3 size: 16 residues. Looked up from germline, CDR1 is LNHDA and CDR2 is SQIVND (reference sequence). Produced via immunoSEQ multiplex PCR; TCRdb's table is partial and in-frame only. The data contain 97,000 or so clones, 85% to 95% of them singletons. The data stem from a study of cytomegalovirus exposure and HLA in healthy donors. Sequencing was performed on PBMCs. The sequence came from a woman younger than 35 in good health and CMV-seronegative. The chain recombines TRBV19 with TRBJ1-1, with TRBD1 identical over 7 bases. The CDR3 reads CASSSLGRGLNTEAFF. Here the CDR3 DNA reads TGTGCCAGTAGTAGTCTAGGCAGGGGGTTGAACACTGAAGCTTTCTTT.